The 32 T cell receptor beta chains reported below all come from one sample, sequenced in a study of human T cells and chemical hapten exposure. A single record per CDR3 protein comes from TCRdb applying MiXCR to the RACE reads. The table lists about 350,000 distinct CDR3 sequences, around 5% of them singletons. Stated time point: pre-sensitization, week 0. The treatment is: therapeutic diphenylcyclopropenone sensitization with weekly scalp DPC. Source: whole blood, taken in connection with sensitization to the hapten diphenylcyclopropenone (DPC). All receptors derive from a woman between 18 and 29 years old with alopecia areata. Some clones in this sample may be carry-over from other donors' samples.

At least ten counts were recorded for this clonotype. V gene TRBV2 combines with J gene TRBJ1-5; D remains unclear. The CDR3 has 11 residues. Trimming removed 4 bases from V and 6 bases from J, with 4 bases in between. Looked up from germline, CDR1 is SNHLY and CDR2 is FYNNEI. For the CDR3, the DNA is TGTGCCAGCAGTGCGGGTCAGCCCCAGCATTTT. Translating it yields CASSAGQPQHF.

Only a few counts were recorded for this clonotype. The rearrangement uses TRBV2 and TRBJ2-3; D gene ambiguous. Germline CDR1 is SNHLY and CDR2 is FYNNEI. V lost 3 bases and J 3 bases, leaving 10 bases between the germline ends. The CDR3 is 14 residues long. DNA of the CDR3: TGTGCCAGCAGTGAGGACGTCCGGACAGATACGCAGTATTTT. As protein: CASSEDVRTDTQYF.

There are many counts of this clonotype. J is TRBJ1-5 and V is TRBV18; 7 nucleotides align to TRBD1. The V segment lost 3 bases and the J segment 3 bases; nucleotides outside the gene matches: 2. Germline lookup yields CDR1 KGHSH and CDR2 LQKENI. The CDR3 covers 14 residues. CDR3 sequence (DNA): TGTGCCAGCTCACCGGGACAGCCCAATCAGCCCCAGCATTTT. Its protein is CASSPGQPNQPQHF.

The chain carries TRBV12-3 or TRBV12-4 and TRBJ1-4; D is perhaps TRBD1 (5 bases). This CDR3 comprises 16 residues. The V end lost 5 bases, the J end lost 0 bases, and 13 bases lay between the germline ends. The chain's CDR3 is CASSMGRPSTNEKLFF. The DNA of the CDR3 is TGTGCCAGCAGTATGGGACGCCCATCAACTAATGAAAAACTGTTTTTT.

This clonotype was seen ten or more times. The J gene is TRBJ2-7, the V gene TRBV27; 11 bases are a match to TRBD1. Trimming removed 4 bases from V and 2 bases from J; junction bases left unmatched: 10. The CDR3 length is 17 residues. CDR1 and CDR2 (germline): MNHEY, SMNVEV (reference sequence). The CDR3 sequence: CASSSGTGGPWAYEQYF. CDR3 nucleotides: TGTGCCAGCAGTTCCGGGACAGGGGGTCCCTGGGCCTACGAGCAGTACTTC.

In this sample, this clonotype turned up many times. V usage is TRBV9 and J usage is TRBJ2-1, with D hard to call. With 4 bases removed from V and 10 bases from J, the gap between germline ends came to 21 bases. Germline V gene sequence: CDR1 SGDLS, CDR2 YYNGEE. The CDR3 runs to 15 residues. The CDR3 coding sequence is TGTGCCAGCAGCCCTGAGACTGAAATCTTTAAGGAGCAGTTCTTC. It codes for CASSPETEIFKEQFF.

This clonotype was recorded at least ten times. The chain combines TRBV6-2 or TRBV6-3 with TRBJ1-5; D call uncertain. The CDR3 consists of 16 residues. The V end lost 5 bases, the J end lost 3 bases, and 17 bases lay between the germline ends. CDR1 is MNHEY and CDR2 is SVGEGT in the germline V gene. DNA of the CDR3: TGTGCCAGCAGTCTACAAGGACTCACTATCAATCAGCCCCAGCATTTT. It codes for CASSLQGLTINQPQHF.

This clonotype was observed many times. CDR3 protein: CASSPDTDSPLHF. The DNA of the CDR3 is TGCGCCAGCAGCCCGGACACGGATTCACCCCTCCACTTT. The rearrangement joins TRBV5-1 to TRBJ1-6, with D tentatively TRBD1 (5 bases). Per germline, CDR1 SGHRS and CDR2 YFSETQ. This CDR3 contains 13 residues. V lost 4 bases to trimming and J lost 8 bases, with 10 bases between them.

This clonotype appeared many times. The rearrangement links TRBV20-1 to TRBJ2-1, with a possible D match to TRBD2 (5 bases). The V end lost 3 bases, the J end lost 5 bases, and 17 bases lay between the germline ends. CDR3 size: 15 residues. Germline CDR1 reads DFQATT; CDR2 reads SNEGSKA (reference sequence). For the CDR3, the DNA is TGCAGTGCTAGTTTTCGGTCCAGCGGAAACAATGAGCAGTTCTTC. As protein: CSASFRSSGNNEQFF.

In its sample, this clonotype was seen many times. The J gene is TRBJ1-2, the V gene TRBV12-3 or TRBV12-4, with 11 bases aligning to TRBD1. The CDR3 sequence is 14 residues long. After removal of 5 bases from V and 8 bases from J, the junction contained 7 bases not matched to a gene. This chain's CDR3 is CASSPGQGARGYTF. The DNA of the CDR3 is TGTGCCAGCAGTCCTGGACAGGGGGCGCGAGGCTACACCTTC.

This clonotype was seen more than once but under ten times. The rearrangement links TRBV15 to TRBJ1-1, with a weak D call TRBD1 (5 bases). Germline V gene lookup returns CDR1 LNHNV and CDR2 YYDKDF (reference sequence). The CDR3 sequence is 15 residues long. V gave up 5 bases and J gave up 1 base, with 14 bases separating them. CDR3 sequence (DNA): TGTGCCACCAGCTCCTCTGGAGGGGCGAACACTGAAGCTTTCTTT. It specifies CATSSSGGANTEAFF.

The V call is TRBV29-1, the J call TRBJ1-2; no reliable D call. The CDR3 runs to 15 residues. Trimming stripped 3 bases from V and 2 bases from J, with 16 bases between. The germline V gene encodes CDR1 SQVTM and CDR2 ANQGSEA. DNA of the CDR3: TGCAGCGTTGACGAGGGTTCAGGAGACAACTATGGCTACACCTTC. Translated: CSVDEGSGDNYGYTF.

This clonotype has ten or more counts. V gene TRBV27 combines with J gene TRBJ1-1; D may be TRBD1 (5 bases). This CDR3 has 14 amino acids. V was pared by 7 bases and J by 2 bases, with 14 bases between. The germline gives CDR1 MNHEY, CDR2 SMNVEV (reference sequence). In nucleotides, the CDR3 is TGTGCCAGCATCGCAGGGAGGTTCAACACTGAAGCTTTCTTT. This encodes CASIAGRFNTEAFF.

The table lists this clonotype with many counts. CDR3 protein: CASSRRATEAFF. In nucleotides, the CDR3 is TGTGCCAGCAGCCGGAGGGCTACTGAAGCTTTCTTT. The chain is built from TRBV12-3 or TRBV12-4 and TRBJ1-1; D gene ambiguous. This CDR3 is 12 amino acids long. V lost 6 bases, J lost 5 bases, and 10 bases lay in between.

This clonotype was recorded many times. The V and J genes are TRBV12-3 or TRBV12-4 and TRBJ2-3; D is unresolved. Trimming took off 6 bases at V and 4 bases at J, with 11 bases between the two ends. The CDR3 runs to 13 residues. CDR3 DNA: TGTGCCAGCAGCCCTGACTCTTCAGATACGCAGTATTTT. Protein product: CASSPDSSDTQYF.

There are a few counts of this clonotype. The chain has TRBV7-9 and TRBJ1-4, with D unresolved. Germline assignment: CDR1 SEHNR and CDR2 FQNEAQ (reference sequence). V gave up 5 bases and J gave up 6 bases, with 13 bases separating them. The CDR3 totals 14 residues. The CDR3 DNA reads as TGTGCCAGCAGCCCACTAAGATGGGATGAAAAACTGTTTTTT. Amino acids: CASSPLRWDEKLFF.

The sample holds many counts of this clonotype. The chain joins TRBV27 to TRBJ1-2, with TRBD1 identical over 9 bases. J gave up 8 bases and V 4 bases, and 20 bases lay outside the gene matches. CDR1 is MNHEY and CDR2 is SMNVEV in the germline V gene (reference sequence). CDR3 size: 18 residues. The DNA of the CDR3 is TGTGCCAGCAGTTCTAATTCCGGGACAGGGCCCGCCGGCGAAGGCTACACCTTC. It translates to CASSSNSGTGPAGEGYTF.

The chain links TRBV11-3 to TRBJ2-1; TRBD1 is a possible D gene (6 bases). CDR1 and CDR2 (germline): SGHNT, YENEEA. The ends were cut back, 2 bases at V and 7 bases at J, with 15 bases in the middle. The CDR3 totals 15 residues. For the CDR3, the DNA is TGTGCCAGCAGCTTAAGATTGGCAGGGGAAAATGAGCAGTTCTTC. It yields the protein CASSLRLAGENEQFF.

This clonotype showed up many times. This rearrangement joins TRBV7-9 to TRBJ2-3; 8 bases are shared with TRBD1. The CDR3 contains 16 residues. Germline V gene sequence: CDR1 SEHNR, CDR2 FQNEAQ (reference sequence). The trim removed 5 bases at V and 1 base at J, leaving 8 bases unmatched. The CDR3 nucleotides read TGTGCCAGCAGCCCGCAGGGGGCCCTTCGCACAGATACGCAGTATTTT. Its translation is CASSPQGALRTDTQYF.

This clonotype was counted at least ten times. The CDR3 is CASSVGRDPNSPLHF. CDR3 coding DNA: TGTGCCAGCAGCGTAGGCCGGGACCCGAATTCACCCCTCCACTTT. J is TRBJ1-6 and V is TRBV9; D is perhaps TRBD1 (5 bases). Germline values: CDR1 SGDLS, CDR2 YYNGEE. Trimming stripped 0 bases from V and 7 bases from J, with 11 bases between. The CDR3 totals 15 residues.

This clonotype has a handful of counts. The chain uses TRBV6-5 and TRBJ1-1, with 7 bases lining up with TRBD1. There are 15 residues in the CDR3. In germline, CDR1 is MNHEY, CDR2 SVGAGI. Germline trimming cut 0 bases from V and 5 bases from J; bases unmatched to any gene: 6. CDR3 DNA: TGTGCCAGCAGTTACTCGAACAGGGGCGGGACTGAAGCTTTCTTT. This translates into CASSYSNRGGTEAFF.

There are many counts of this clonotype. The V gene is TRBV5-5, the J gene TRBJ2-5; 10 nucleotides line up with TRBD2. Germline CDR1 and CDR2: SGHKS and YYEKEE (reference sequence). V gave up 4 bases and J gave up 3 bases; unmatched junction bases: 9. The CDR3 length is 16 residues. The CDR3 protein is CASSPRAGGPEETQYF. Here the CDR3 DNA reads TGTGCCAGCAGCCCCAGAGCGGGGGGGCCTGAAGAGACCCAGTACTTC.

This clonotype was counted between two and nine times. The chain uses TRBV5-1 and TRBJ1-1; 10 bases match TRBD1. Trimming removed 4 bases from V and 12 bases from J; junction bases left unmatched: 21. Germline V CDR1 and CDR2: SGHRS, YFSETQ. This CDR3 has 17 amino acids. In DNA form, the CDR3 reads TGCGCCAGCAGCACCGCGGGACAGGGGAACCTATTGGGGATCCCTTTCTTT. As protein: CASSTAGQGNLLGIPFF. Together with reference TRBV5-1 and TRBJ1-1, the CDR3 gives the full variable domain: KAGVTQTPRYLIKTRGQQVTLSCSPISGHRSVSWYQQTPGQGLQFLFEYFSETQRNKGNFPGRFSGRQFSNSRSEMNVSTLELGDSALYLCASSTAGQGNLLGIPFFGQGTRLTVV.

The rearrangement joins TRBV7-6 to TRBJ1-1; tentative D call: TRBD1 (5 bases). The germline gives CDR1 SGHVS, CDR2 FNYEAQ. The V end lost 0 bases, the J end lost 7 bases, and 12 bases lay between the germline ends. This CDR3 region has 14 residues. The CDR3 loop is CASSLALEGVEAFF. Here the CDR3 DNA reads TGTGCCAGCAGCTTAGCGCTTGAAGGGGTTGAAGCTTTCTTT. The variable domain in full, completed from reference TRBV7-6 and TRBJ1-1, reads GAGVSQSPRYKVTKRGQDVALRCDPISGHVSLYWYRQALGQGPEFLTYFNYEAQQDKSGLPNDRFSAERPEGSISTLTIQRTEQRDSAMYRCASSLALEGVEAFFGQGTRLTVV.

This clonotype has just a few counts. V usage is TRBV10-3 and J usage is TRBJ2-1; D possibly corresponds to TRBD2 (6 bases). Trimming pared 5 bases from V and 6 bases from J, leaving 23 bases between. Germline V gene sequence: CDR1 ENHRY, CDR2 SYGVKD. The CDR3 spans 17 residues. The CDR3 DNA sequence: TGTGCCATCAGTCCCGGAGAACGGAGGGACCTACCCAATGAGCAGTTCTTC. Protein sequence: CAISPGERRDLPNEQFF.

This clonotype was detected ten times or more. The chain joins TRBV6-5 to TRBJ1-4, with unresolved D. The germline V gene encodes CDR1 MNHEY and CDR2 SVGAGI. CDR3 length: 13 residues. Trimming cost V 2 bases and J 8 bases, with 9 bases left between them. This CDR3 reads CASSYGNSEKLFF. The CDR3 DNA sequence: TGTGCCAGCAGTTACGGGAACTCGGAAAAACTGTTTTTT.

This clonotype showed up just a few times. The J gene is TRBJ2-5, the V gene TRBV5-1; 11 bases are shared with TRBD2. With V trimmed by 0 bases and J by 2 bases, 9 bases remained unmatched. CDR1 is SGHRS and CDR2 is YFSETQ in the germline V gene. The CDR3 is 18 amino acids. The CDR3 loop is CASSLGASGGPVQETQYF. CDR3 DNA sequence: TGCGCCAGCAGCTTGGGAGCTAGCGGGGGGCCCGTACAAGAGACCCAGTACTTC.

A few counts support this clonotype. The chain links TRBV28 to TRBJ2-2, with 8 bases that match TRBD1. J was trimmed by 4 bases and V by 6 bases; bases with no gene match: 4. Germline-derived CDR1 and CDR2 are MDHEN and SYDVKM. The CDR3 has 14 amino acids. The DNA of the CDR3 is TGTGCCAGCAGGCCTGGACAGGGCACCGGGGAGCTGTTTTTT. This gives the protein CASRPGQGTGELFF.

This clonotype was observed at least ten times. The chain employs TRBV15 and TRBJ2-3; a possible D gene is TRBD1 (5 bases). Germline lookup yields CDR1 LNHNV and CDR2 YYDKDF (reference sequence). The length of the CDR3 is 15 residues. The V gene lost 1 base and the J gene lost 2 bases, with 10 bases spanning the gap. CDR3 amino acids: CATSRGAGSTDTQYF. In nucleotides, the CDR3 is TGTGCCACCAGCAGAGGGGCAGGGTCCACAGATACGCAGTATTTT.

This clonotype came up many times. The gene calls are TRBV7-9 and TRBJ2-2; TRBD2 agrees at 7 bases. The V and J ends lost 4 bases and 6 bases, in that order; junction bases with no gene match: 2. The CDR3 spans 13 residues. Germline lookup yields CDR1 SEHNR and CDR2 FQNEAQ (reference sequence). CDR3 amino acids: CASSSREAGELFF. The CDR3 DNA follows: TGTGCCAGCAGCTCCCGGGAGGCCGGGGAGCTGTTTTTT.

This clonotype was observed at least ten times. The gene calls are TRBV6-5 and TRBJ1-1; D unresolved. Trimming left V 0 bases short and J 2 bases short, with 7 bases between. The germline V gene encodes CDR1 MNHEY and CDR2 SVGAGI. The CDR3 sequence is 14 residues long. CDR3 region: CASSYSNLNTEAFF. The CDR3 DNA sequence: TGTGCCAGCAGTTACTCGAATCTTAACACTGAAGCTTTCTTT.

This clonotype was counted between two and nine times. The rearrangement links TRBV9 to TRBJ2-3; no definite D call. Germline V gives CDR1 SGDLS, CDR2 YYNGEE. The CDR3 covers 16 residues. V was shortened by 0 bases and J by 2 bases, with 13 bases between the two germline ends. CDR3 bases: TGTGCCAGCAGCGTAGATTCTAGATTTCCCACAGATACGCAGTATTTT. Protein: CASSVDSRFPTDTQYF.